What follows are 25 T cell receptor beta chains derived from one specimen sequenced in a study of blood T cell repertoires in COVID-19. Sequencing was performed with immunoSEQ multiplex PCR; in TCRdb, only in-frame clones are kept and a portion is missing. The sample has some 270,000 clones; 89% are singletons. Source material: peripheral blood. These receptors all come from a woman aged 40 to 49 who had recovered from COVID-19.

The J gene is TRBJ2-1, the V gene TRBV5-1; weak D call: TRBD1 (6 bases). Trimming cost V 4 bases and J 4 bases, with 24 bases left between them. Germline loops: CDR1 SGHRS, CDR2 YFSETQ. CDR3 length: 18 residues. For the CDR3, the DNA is TGCGCCAGCAGCAATACTGAACAGGACAGCCTTACGTACAATGAGCAGTTCTTC. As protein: CASSNTEQDSLTYNEQFF.

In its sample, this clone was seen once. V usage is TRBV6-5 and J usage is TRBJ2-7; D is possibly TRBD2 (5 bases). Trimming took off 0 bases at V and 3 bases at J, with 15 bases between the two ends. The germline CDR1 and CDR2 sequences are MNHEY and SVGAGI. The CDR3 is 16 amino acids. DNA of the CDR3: TGTGCCAGCAGTTACTCGAAAGGGCTGGAGGACTACGAGCAGTACGTC. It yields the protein CASSYSKGLEDYEQYV.

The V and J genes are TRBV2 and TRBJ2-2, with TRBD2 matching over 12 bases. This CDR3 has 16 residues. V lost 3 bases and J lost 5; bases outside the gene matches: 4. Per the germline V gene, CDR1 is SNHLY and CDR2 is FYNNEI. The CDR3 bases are TGTGCCAGCAGTGAGCCTAGCGGGGGGGGAACCGGGGAGCTGTTTTTT. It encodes CASSEPSGGGTGELFF.

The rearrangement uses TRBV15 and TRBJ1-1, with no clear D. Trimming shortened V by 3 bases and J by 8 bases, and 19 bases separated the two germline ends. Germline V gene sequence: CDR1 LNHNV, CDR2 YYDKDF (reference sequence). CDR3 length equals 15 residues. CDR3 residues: CATSRAHTSLTEAFF. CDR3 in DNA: TGTGCCACCAGCAGGGCCCACACCTCCCTCACGGAAGCTTTCTTT.

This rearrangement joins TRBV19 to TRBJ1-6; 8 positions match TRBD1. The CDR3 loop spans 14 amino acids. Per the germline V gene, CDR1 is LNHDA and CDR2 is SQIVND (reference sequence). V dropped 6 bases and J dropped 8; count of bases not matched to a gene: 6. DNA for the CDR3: TGTGCCAGTAGCTCAACAGGGGGTGATTCACCCCTCCACTTT. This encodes CASSSTGGDSPLHF.

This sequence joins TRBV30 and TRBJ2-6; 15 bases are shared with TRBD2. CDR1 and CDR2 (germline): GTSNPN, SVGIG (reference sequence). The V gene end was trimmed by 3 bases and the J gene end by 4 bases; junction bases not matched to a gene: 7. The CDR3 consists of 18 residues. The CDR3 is CAWSAGLAGGPGANVLTF. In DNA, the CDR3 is TGTGCCTGGAGCGCCGGACTAGCGGGGGGGCCAGGGGCCAACGTCCTGACTTTC.

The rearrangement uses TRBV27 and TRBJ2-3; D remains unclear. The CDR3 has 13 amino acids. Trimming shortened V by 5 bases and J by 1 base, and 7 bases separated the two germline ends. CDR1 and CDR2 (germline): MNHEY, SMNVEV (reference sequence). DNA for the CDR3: TGTGCCAGCAGTCCCTTCGGCACAGATACGCAGTATTTT. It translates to CASSPFGTDTQYF.

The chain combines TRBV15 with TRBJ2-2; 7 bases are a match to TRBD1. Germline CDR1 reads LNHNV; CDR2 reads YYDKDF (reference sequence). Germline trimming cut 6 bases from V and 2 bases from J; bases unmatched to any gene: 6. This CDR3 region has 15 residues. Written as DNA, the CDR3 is TGTGCCACCAGGAGGACAGGTACAAACACCGGGGAGCTGTTTTTT. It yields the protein CATRRTGTNTGELFF.

The CDR3 coding sequence is TGTGCCACCAGTGATCCTCAGGGGAGCTCCTACAATGAGCAGTTCTTC. Translation gives CATSDPQGSSYNEQFF. The chain links TRBV24-1 to TRBJ2-1; a weak D match, TRBD1 (6 bases). The CDR3 is 16 residues long. V was pared by 3 bases and J by 0 bases, with 11 bases between. CDR1 and CDR2 (germline): KGHDR, SFDVKD.

The CDR3 coding sequence is TGTGCCAGTAGTTTCGGGACAGGGGATTCACCCCTCCACTTT. Its translation: CASSFGTGDSPLHF. V usage is TRBV19 and J usage is TRBJ1-6; 10 bases agree with TRBD1. Germline CDR1 LNHDA, CDR2 SQIVND (reference sequence). J gave up 8 bases and V 5 bases, and 3 bases lay outside the gene matches. The CDR3 spans 14 residues. The whole variable domain, filled in from reference TRBV19 and TRBJ1-6, reads DGGITQSPKYLFRKEGQNVTLSCEQNLNHDAMYWYRQDPGQGLRLIYYSQIVNDFQKGDIAEGYSVSREKKESFPLTVTSAQKNPTAFYLCASSFGTGDSPLHFGNGTRLTVT.

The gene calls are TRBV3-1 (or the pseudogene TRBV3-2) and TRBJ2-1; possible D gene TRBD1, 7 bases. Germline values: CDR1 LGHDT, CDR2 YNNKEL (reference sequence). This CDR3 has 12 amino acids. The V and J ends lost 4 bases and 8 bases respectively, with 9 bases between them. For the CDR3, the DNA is TGTGCCAGCAGCCCCAGGGGGGATGAGCAGTTCTTC. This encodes CASSPRGDEQFF.

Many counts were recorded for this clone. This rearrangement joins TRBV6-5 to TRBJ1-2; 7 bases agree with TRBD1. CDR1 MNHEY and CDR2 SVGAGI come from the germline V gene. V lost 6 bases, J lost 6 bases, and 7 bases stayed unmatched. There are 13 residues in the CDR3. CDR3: CASRRQGPNGYTF. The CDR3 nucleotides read TGTGCCAGCAGGAGACAGGGCCCTAATGGCTACACCTTC.

CDR3 amino acids: CASSLLVSIADTQYF. DNA for the CDR3: TGTGCCAGCAGCTTATTAGTTTCCATCGCAGATACGCAGTATTTT. The chain combines TRBV7-2 with TRBJ2-3; unclear D gene. V gave up 2 bases and J gave up 4 bases, with 13 bases separating them. Germline V gene sequence: CDR1 SGHTA, CDR2 FQGNSA. The CDR3 consists of 15 residues. Complete variable domain (other parts from reference TRBV7-2 and TRBJ2-3): GAGVSQSPSNKVTEKGKDVELRCDPISGHTALYWYRQSLGQGLEFLIYFQGNSAPDKSGLPSDRFSAERTGGSVSTLTIQRTQQEDSAVYLCASSLLVSIADTQYFGPGTRLTVL.

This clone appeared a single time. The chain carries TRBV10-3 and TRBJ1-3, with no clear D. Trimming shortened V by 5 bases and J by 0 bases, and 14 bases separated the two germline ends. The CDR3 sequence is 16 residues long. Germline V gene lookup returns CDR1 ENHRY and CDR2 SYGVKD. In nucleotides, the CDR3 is TGTGCCATCAGTCTTCGGGCAGACTACTCTGGAAACACCATATATTTT. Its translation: CAISLRADYSGNTIYF.

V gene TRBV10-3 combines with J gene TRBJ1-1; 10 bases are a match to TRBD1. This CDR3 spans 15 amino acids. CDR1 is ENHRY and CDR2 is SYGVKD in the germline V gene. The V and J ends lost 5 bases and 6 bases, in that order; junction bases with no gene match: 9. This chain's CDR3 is CAISPTGTGDSEAFF. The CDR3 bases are TGTGCCATCAGTCCTACCGGGACAGGGGATTCTGAAGCTTTCTTT.

The CDR3 DNA is TGTGCCAGTAGCCATGAGTGGGACTACAGCACCATATATTTT. Translating it yields CASSHEWDYSTIYF. The chain is built from TRBV19 and TRBJ1-3, with D maybe TRBD1 (5 bases). The CDR3 covers 14 residues. The ends were cut back, 6 bases at V and 9 bases at J, with 18 bases in the middle. Germline V lookup: CDR1 LNHDA, CDR2 SQIVND (reference sequence).

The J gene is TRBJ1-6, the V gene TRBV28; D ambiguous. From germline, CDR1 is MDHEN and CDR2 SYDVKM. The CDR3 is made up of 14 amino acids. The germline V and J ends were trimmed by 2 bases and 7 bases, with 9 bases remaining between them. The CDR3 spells CASSLVGVNSPLHF. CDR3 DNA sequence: TGTGCCAGCAGTTTAGTCGGGGTCAATTCACCCCTCCACTTT.

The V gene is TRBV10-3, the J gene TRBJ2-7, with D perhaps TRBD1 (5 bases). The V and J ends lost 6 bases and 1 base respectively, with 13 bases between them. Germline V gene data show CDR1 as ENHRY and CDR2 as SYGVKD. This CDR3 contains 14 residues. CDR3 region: CAIRVSGPSYEQYV. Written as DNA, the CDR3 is TGTGCCATCAGGGTCTCAGGGCCGTCCTACGAGCAGTACGTC.

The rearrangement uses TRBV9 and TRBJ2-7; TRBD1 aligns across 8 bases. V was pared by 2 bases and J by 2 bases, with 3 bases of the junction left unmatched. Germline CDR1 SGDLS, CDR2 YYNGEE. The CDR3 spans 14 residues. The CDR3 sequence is CASSVGTGTYEQYF. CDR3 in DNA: TGTGCCAGCAGCGTCGGGACAGGTACCTACGAGCAGTACTTC. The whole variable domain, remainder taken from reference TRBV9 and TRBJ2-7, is DSGVTQTPKHLITATGQRVTLRCSPRSGDLSVYWYQQSLDQGLQFLIQYYNGEERAKGNILERFSAQQFPDLHSELNLSSLELGDSALYFCASSVGTGTYEQYFGPGTRLTVT.

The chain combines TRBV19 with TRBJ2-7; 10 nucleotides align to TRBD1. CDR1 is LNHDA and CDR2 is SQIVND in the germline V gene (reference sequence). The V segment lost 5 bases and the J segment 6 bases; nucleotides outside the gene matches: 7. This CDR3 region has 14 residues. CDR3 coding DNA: TGTGCCAGTAGTCCCGGGACAGGGGAGTTCGAGCAGTACTTC. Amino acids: CASSPGTGEFEQYF.

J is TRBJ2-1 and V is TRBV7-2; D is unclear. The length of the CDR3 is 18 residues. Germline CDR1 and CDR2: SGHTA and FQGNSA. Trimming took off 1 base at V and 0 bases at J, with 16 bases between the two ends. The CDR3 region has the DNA TGTGCCAGCAGCTTAGATCTGTCGATACTAAGCTCCTACAATGAGCAGTTCTTC. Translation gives CASSLDLSILSSYNEQFF.

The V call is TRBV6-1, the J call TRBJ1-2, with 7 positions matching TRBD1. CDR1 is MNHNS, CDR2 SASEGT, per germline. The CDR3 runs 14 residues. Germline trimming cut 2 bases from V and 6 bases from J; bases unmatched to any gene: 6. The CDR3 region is CASSERGHLDGYTF. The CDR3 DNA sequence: TGTGCCAGCAGTGAAAGGGGGCATTTAGATGGCTACACCTTC.

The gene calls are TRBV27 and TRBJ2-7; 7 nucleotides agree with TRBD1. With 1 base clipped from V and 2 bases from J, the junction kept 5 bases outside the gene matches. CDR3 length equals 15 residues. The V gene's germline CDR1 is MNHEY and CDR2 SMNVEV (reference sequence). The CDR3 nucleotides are TGTGCCAGCAGTTTATGGCAGGGGGTCCCCTACGAGCAGTACTTC. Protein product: CASSLWQGVPYEQYF.

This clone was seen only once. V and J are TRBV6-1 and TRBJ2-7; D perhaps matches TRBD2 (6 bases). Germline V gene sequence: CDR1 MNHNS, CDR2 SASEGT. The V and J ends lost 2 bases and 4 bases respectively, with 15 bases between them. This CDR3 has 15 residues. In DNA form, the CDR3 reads TGTGCCAGCAGTGAACTTCCCGCGGGGCGGTACGAGCAGTACGTC. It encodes CASSELPAGRYEQYV.

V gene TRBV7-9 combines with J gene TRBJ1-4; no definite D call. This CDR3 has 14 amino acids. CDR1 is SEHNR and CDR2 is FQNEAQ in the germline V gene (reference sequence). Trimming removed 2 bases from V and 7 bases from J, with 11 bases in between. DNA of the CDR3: TGTGCCAGCAGCTTAATGAGGGAAACTGAAAAACTGTTTTTT. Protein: CASSLMRETEKLFF.